This T cell receptor (beta chain) was sequenced for a study of T cell responses to AZD1222 COVID-19 vaccine. Produced via immunoSEQ multiplex PCR; TCRdb's table is partial and in-frame only. Here the sample spans tens of thousands of clones, 90% being singletons. With regard to this clone: Antigen: not known.

Study findings and constraints: Reportedly, nearly half the spike-specific TCRs target unmutated variant regions. Sampling that yielded the repertoires occurred only after the peak T cell response.

Trimming removed 8 bases at V and 2 bases at J, with 16 bases between. There are 14 residues in the CDR3. In germline, CDR1 is LNHNV, CDR2 YYDKDF (reference sequence). The sample in question was peripheral blood, obtained on day 0 of AZD1222 vaccination. The receptor comes from an adult in good health. The chain combines TRBV15 with TRBJ2-7; D assignment may be TRBD1 or TRBD2 (5 bases each). The CDR3: CATGVGDLPYEQYF. The CDR3 bases are TGTGCCACCGGGGTGGGGGACCTCCCCTACGAGCAGTACTTC.